The T cell receptor beta chain described here comes from a study of shared clonotypes between healthy human individuals. Study observations and caveats: Apart from blood, nothing was sampled; tissue repertoires likely differ.

Healthy HIV-negative adults without recent acute infections or vaccinations served as donors. At a deep level, the assay was run. The sequencing of unsorted PBMC DNA took place on ten immunoSEQ deep assay plates. The data were produced by immunoSEQ multiplex PCR, yet TCRdb's version contains in-frame clones alone and is incomplete. The sample has some 470,000 clones, about 82% seen once. This clone was found many times. Its antigen is currently unknown. Other DNA sequences of this sample code for an identical CDR3. The sample comprised PBMCs. This clonotype was sampled from a woman aged 35 to 49 in good health. Some clones in this sample may be carry-over from other donors' samples.

CDR3 DNA: TGCAGCGTTGTCACCGCCAGCGACGAGCAGTACTTC. It encodes CSVVTASDEQYF. The V call is TRBV29-1, the J call TRBJ2-7; D remains ambiguous. Per germline, CDR1 SQVTM and CDR2 ANQGSEA. The CDR3 extends over 12 amino acids. V lost 4 bases and J lost 5, with 12 bases in between.